The clone carrying this T cell receptor (beta chain) has only a few counts. The sample's time point: pre-sensitization, week 0. The treatment denotes: therapeutic diphenylcyclopropenone sensitization with weekly scalp DPC. Under the authors' procedure: Per sample, the median was around 96,000 TCRs, with values from around 24,000 to 710,000. TCRdb reprocessed the RACE reads via MiXCR and lists one record per CDR3 protein. What appears here as the V and J calls and clone size reflects TCRdb's work, not the paper's. The repertoire includes about 350,000 distinct CDR3 sequences, roughly 6% of them detected once, and under 9.5% sits in the top ten. The source of the sample is a study of human T cells and chemical hapten exposure. Whole-study context: TCR yields per sample varied, mainly owing to small pooled library volume differences.

Per the germline V gene, CDR1 is MNHEY and CDR2 is SMNVEV (reference sequence). Trimming removed 6 bases from V and 2 bases from J, with 9 bases in between. There are 13 residues in the CDR3. The rearrangement joins TRBV27 to TRBJ2-3; no reliable D call. This specimen was whole blood, taken in connection with sensitization to the hapten diphenylcyclopropenone (DPC). The receptor comes from a woman between 18 and 30 years old with alopecia areata. Some clones in this sample may be carry-over from other donors' samples. CDR3 sequence reads: CASSHRPTDTQYF. For the CDR3, the DNA is TGTGCCAGCAGCCACCGCCCCACAGATACGCAGTATTTT.